At least ten counts were recorded for the clone carrying this TCR beta chain. The antigen remains undetermined. V was shortened by 4 bases and J by 0 bases, with 10 bases between the two germline ends. The CDR3 has 13 residues. CDR1 and CDR2 from the germline V gene are SQVTM and ANQGSEA. This sample was included in a study of T cells in Graves' hyperthyroidism and ophthalmopathy. It was RNA transcripts that yielded the amplified TCR beta CDR3 regions. Primed by the HTBI set, a first-round RT-PCR was run on the TCR CDR3. TCRdb re-called the multiplex PCR reads with MiXCR, one entry per CDR3 protein. Among approximately 870,000 distinct CDR3 sequences listed, over 35% were seen once. Study observations and caveats: Median prediction lead before ophthalmopathy onset was about 6.5 months with the model. Blood held most thyroid clonotypes expanded above 0.001 frequency.

A patient was excluded if there was uncontrolled infection, other autoimmune disease, pregnancy or lactation. Diagnostic decisions used clinical symptoms, serum thyroxine and TRAb, thyroid ultrasound and orbital computed tomography. The chain combines TRBV29-1 with TRBJ2-7; D not certain. Sequencing used blood. The origin of this receptor is a man between 18 and 35 years old with Graves' hyperthyroidism. In DNA form, the CDR3 reads TGCAGCGTTGTACTTCCGAGCTCCTACGAGCAGTACTTC. Its translation is CSVVLPSSYEQYF.